This entry lists 17 T cell receptor beta chains sequenced from one sample in a study of identical twins. TCRdb re-called the 5' RACE reads with MiXCR, one entry per CDR3 protein. Of 350,000 to 400,000 distinct CDR3 sequences in the sample, 9% to 10% were seen once. The sequenced material came from naive T cells sorted from blood. The receptors here all came from a woman aged 45-59 years in good health.

This chain connects TRBV29-1 to TRBJ2-7; TRBD1 aligns across 9 bases. CDR3 length equals 14 residues. Germline V gene sequence: CDR1 SQVTM, CDR2 ANQGSEA. After removal of 6 bases from V and 5 bases from J, the junction contained 11 bases not matched to a gene. For the CDR3, the DNA is TGCAGCGTCGGAGGAGGGACAGGGTTTAACGAGCAGTACTTC. This gives the protein CSVGGGTGFNEQYF.

The DNA for the CDR3 is TGTGCCAGCAGTCCGTTTGTCCTTTCTAGCACAGATACGCAGTATTTT. This encodes CASSPFVLSSTDTQYF. The chain joins TRBV2 to TRBJ2-3, with D uncertain. Germline V gene sequence: CDR1 SNHLY, CDR2 FYNNEI. CDR3 length: 16 amino acids. The germline V and J ends were trimmed by 5 bases and 0 bases, with 15 bases remaining between them.

The chain employs TRBV11-2 and TRBJ2-7; D remains unclear. The ends were cut back, 6 bases at V and 3 bases at J, with 9 bases in the middle. CDR1 and CDR2 from the germline V gene are SGHAT and FQNNGV. The CDR3 sequence is 12 residues long. CDR3 residues: CASSPGYYEQYV. CDR3 nucleotides: TGTGCCAGCAGTCCCGGATACTACGAGCAGTACGTC.

In its sample, this clonotype was seen many times. The chain combines TRBV5-1 with TRBJ2-7; a possible D gene is TRBD1 (8 bases). Germline V gene data show CDR1 as SGHRS and CDR2 as YFSETQ. Trimming shortened V by 4 bases and J by 4 bases, and 15 bases separated the two germline ends. CDR3 length equals 14 residues. The CDR3 coding sequence is TGCGCCAGCAGCCCACAGGGGGGGTTGTACGAGCAGTACTTC. Protein sequence: CASSPQGGLYEQYF.

This sequence joins TRBV6-2 or TRBV6-3 and TRBJ2-3; maybe TRBD2 (5 bases). Trimming pared 6 bases from V and 4 bases from J, leaving 14 bases between. The length of the CDR3 is 14 residues. The germline gives CDR1 MNHEY, CDR2 SVGEGT. CDR3 sequence reads: CASSYTSRADTQYF. The CDR3 coding sequence is TGTGCCAGCAGCTACACCTCGAGGGCAGATACGCAGTATTTT.

This sequence joins TRBV2 and TRBJ2-3, with 8 nucleotides matching TRBD1. The germline gives CDR1 SNHLY, CDR2 FYNNEI. The V segment lost 9 bases and the J segment 3 bases; nucleotides outside the gene matches: 8. This CDR3 has 14 amino acids. CDR3: CASQGAWSTDTQYF. DNA for the CDR3: TGTGCCAGTCAGGGGGCATGGTCTACAGATACGCAGTATTTT.

The sample holds many counts of this clonotype. This chain connects TRBV5-6 to TRBJ2-7; D tentatively fits TRBD1 or TRBD2 (5 bases each). The CDR3 consists of 13 residues. Germline lookup yields CDR1 SGHDT and CDR2 YYEEEE. Trimming removed 6 bases at V and 2 bases at J, with 12 bases between. The CDR3 DNA sequence: TGTGCCAGCACGACGAGGGGCGCCTACGAGCAGTACTTC. Translated, it gives CASTTRGAYEQYF.

The chain couples TRBV18 to TRBJ2-1; D is possibly TRBD2 (6 bases). The germline V gene has CDR1 KGHSH and CDR2 LQKENI. Trimming took 6 bases from V and 7 from J, leaving 10 bases between them. The CDR3 extends over 12 amino acids. The DNA for the CDR3 is TGTGCCAGCTCCCAGAGCGGGAATGAGCAGTTCTTC. Its translation is CASSQSGNEQFF.

The chain combines TRBV5-1 with TRBJ2-1; 9 nucleotides align to TRBD2. The germline gives CDR1 SGHRS, CDR2 YFSETQ. The CDR3 spans 15 residues. Trimming at V came to 1 base and at J to 7 bases, leaving 6 bases not matched to a gene. CDR3 bases: TGCGCCAGCAGCTTGAGGGATGCGGGAGGGAATGAGCAGTTCTTC. Encoded protein: CASSLRDAGGNEQFF.

The chain joins TRBV27 to TRBJ2-3; D assignment may be TRBD1 or TRBD2 (7 bases each). With 2 bases removed from V and 2 bases from J, the gap between germline ends came to 11 bases. The germline V gene has CDR1 MNHEY and CDR2 SMNVEV (reference sequence). There are 15 residues in the CDR3. The CDR3, as DNA: TGTGCCAGCAGTTTACAGGGGGACTACACAGATACGCAGTATTTT. Encoded protein: CASSLQGDYTDTQYF.

V gene TRBV7-2 combines with J gene TRBJ2-2, with D perhaps TRBD2 (5 bases). The CDR3 consists of 16 residues. The V and J ends lost 5 bases and 6 bases respectively, with 19 bases between them. The germline V gene has CDR1 SGHTA and CDR2 FQGNSA. The CDR3 loop is CASSLAVGIVAGELFF. CDR3 nucleotides: TGTGCCAGCAGCCTGGCGGTCGGGATCGTGGCCGGGGAGCTGTTTTTT.

The J gene is TRBJ2-7, the V gene TRBV13; TRBD1 aligns across 7 bases. Germline V gene lookup returns CDR1 PRHDT and CDR2 FYEKMQ (reference sequence). CDR3 length: 15 residues. The J segment lost 2 bases and the V segment lost 5 bases, leaving 9 bases of the junction unmatched. The CDR3 DNA is TGTGCCAGCAGCCAACCGGGACAGAGGGCCTACGAGCAGTACTTC. It codes for CASSQPGQRAYEQYF.

In its sample, this clonotype was seen a few times. The V gene is TRBV20-1, the J gene TRBJ2-1, with TRBD2 matching 12 bases. CDR3 length: 15 residues. The V gene's germline CDR1 is DFQATT and CDR2 SNEGSKA (reference sequence). Trimming cost V 3 bases and J 6 bases; bases outside gene matches: 6. The CDR3 reads CSASVLAGGVNEQFF. CDR3 sequence (DNA): TGCAGTGCTAGTGTACTAGCGGGAGGCGTCAATGAGCAGTTCTTC.

The chain uses TRBV5-1 and TRBJ2-7; 9 positions agree with TRBD1. With 4 bases clipped from V and 3 bases from J, the junction kept 8 bases outside the gene matches. Germline V gene data show CDR1 as SGHRS and CDR2 as YFSETQ. The CDR3 is made up of 15 amino acids. CDR3 amino acids: CASSRTTGGIYEQYF. CDR3 DNA sequence: TGCGCCAGCAGCCGGACGACAGGGGGTATCTACGAGCAGTACTTC.

In its sample, this clonotype was seen a few times. The gene calls are TRBV7-9 and TRBJ2-4, with D perhaps TRBD2 (5 bases). V gave up 1 base and J gave up 9 bases, with 10 bases separating them. Germline V gene data show CDR1 as SEHNR and CDR2 as FQNEAQ (reference sequence). The CDR3 is 13 amino acids. CDR3: CASSLGSDGIQYF. The CDR3 bases are TGTGCCAGCAGCTTAGGTAGCGACGGCATTCAGTACTTC. The whole variable domain, remainder taken from reference TRBV7-9 and TRBJ2-4, is DTGVSQNPRHKITKRGQNVTFRCDPISEHNRLYWYRQTLGQGPEFLTYFQNEAQLEKSRLLSDRFSAERPKGSFSTLEIQRTEQGDSAMYLCASSLGSDGIQYFGAGTRLSVL.

This chain uses TRBV5-1 with TRBJ2-1; D is unresolved. This CDR3 has 15 amino acids. The V gene lost 1 base and the J gene lost 9 bases, with 17 bases spanning the gap. Germline lookup yields CDR1 SGHRS and CDR2 YFSETQ. The CDR3 region is CASSLFSNIGFEQFF. As DNA, the CDR3 is TGCGCCAGCAGCTTGTTTTCTAATATTGGGTTTGAGCAGTTCTTC.

The CDR3 is CATSRSIVAGELFF. CDR3 in DNA: TGTGCCACCAGCAGATCCATAGTTGCCGGGGAGCTGTTTTTT. The gene calls are TRBV15 and TRBJ2-2; D is unresolved. Germline CDR1 and CDR2: LNHNV and YYDKDF (reference sequence). Trimming removed 2 bases from V and 6 bases from J, with 10 bases in between. This CDR3 has 14 amino acids.